The clone carrying this T cell receptor beta chain has only a few counts. Its antigen is unidentified. TCRdb re-called the 5' RACE reads through MiXCR, storing one row per CDR3 protein. The table lists more than 300,000 distinct CDR3 sequences, approximately 11% of them singletons. The data were obtained in a study of T cells after yellow fever vaccination. Study conclusions and caveats: Researchers cautioned that FACS-sorted repertoires could harbor abundant clonotypes contaminating from the bulk population.

The sequenced sample was CD4+ T cells sorted from PBMCs, obtained 45 days after the yellow fever booster vaccination. The clonotype comes from a man aged 18 to 35 who received the YFV17D yellow fever vaccine.

CDR3 coding DNA: TGCAGTACCAATCGACAGGGTTCCTACGAGCAGTACTTC. Translation: CSTNRQGSYEQYF. The chain employs TRBV20-1 and TRBJ2-7; 7 bases match TRBD1. Per the germline V gene, CDR1 is DFQATT and CDR2 is SNEGSKA (reference sequence). Trimming at V came to 8 bases and at J to 1 base, leaving 8 bases not matched to a gene. This CDR3 comprises 13 residues.